The 6 T cell receptor beta chains below were found in one sample sequenced in a study of T cell responses to AZD1222 COVID-19 vaccine. The method was immunoSEQ multiplex PCR; TCRdb's version includes in-frame clones alone and lacks a portion of them. The sample has approximately 170,000 clones; approximately 92% are singletons. Sequenced here: peripheral blood, sampled on day 0 of AZD1222 vaccination. The receptors come from an adult in good health.

The CDR3 loop is CARSLSAVPSTNEKLFF. CDR3 sequence (DNA): TGTGCCAGAAGCTTGTCTGCAGTTCCATCAACTAATGAAAAACTGTTTTTT. The chain uses TRBV5-3 and TRBJ1-4, with D unclear. TRBV5-3 is an open reading frame, and its role is uncertain. This CDR3 has 17 amino acids. Trimming shortened V by 1 base and J by 0 bases, and 13 bases separated the two germline ends.

The rearrangement joins TRBV7-9 to TRBJ2-1, with D possibly matching TRBD1 (7 bases). Germline values: CDR1 SEHNR, CDR2 FQNEAQ (reference sequence). Trimming stripped 5 bases from V and 5 bases from J, with 16 bases between. CDR3 size: 15 residues. CDR3 DNA sequence: TGTGCCAGCAGCCCCTTGCAGGGGGGAAACAATGAGCAGTTCTTC. This encodes CASSPLQGGNNEQFF.

V gene TRBV3-1 (or the pseudogene TRBV3-2) combines with J gene TRBJ2-1, with TRBD2 identical over 8 bases. Looked up from germline, CDR1 is LGHDT and CDR2 is YNNKEL (reference sequence). V gave up 1 base and J gave up 9 bases; unmatched junction bases: 8. The CDR3 contains 15 residues. The CDR3 reads CASSQGAGGAFEQFF. The CDR3 DNA reads TGTGCCAGCAGCCAAGGGGCGGGGGGTGCCTTTGAGCAGTTCTTC.

The V and J genes are TRBV28 and TRBJ2-5; 12 bases are a match to TRBD2. V shed 5 bases, J shed 5 bases, and the junction held 6 bases outside the gene matches. This CDR3 has 15 residues. Per germline, CDR1 MDHEN and CDR2 SYDVKM. The CDR3 loop is CASSLAGGHVETQYF. DNA of the CDR3: TGTGCCAGCAGTCTAGCGGGGGGGCATGTGGAGACCCAGTACTTC.

This sequence joins TRBV7-9 and TRBJ2-1; D unclear. The germline CDR1 and CDR2 sequences are SEHNR and FQNEAQ (reference sequence). CDR3 length equals 12 residues. V was clipped by 7 bases and J by 4 bases, with 8 bases between them. CDR3 coding DNA: TGTGCCAGCACCCGAAGTTACAATGAGCAGTTCTTC. This encodes CASTRSYNEQFF.

The chain combines TRBV5-1 with TRBJ1-2; D unclear. Per germline, CDR1 SGHRS and CDR2 YFSETQ. The CDR3 covers 15 residues. Trimming cost V 3 bases and J 3 bases, with 15 bases left between them. CDR3 sequence: CASSSGTTADYGYTF. In DNA form, the CDR3 reads TGCGCCAGCAGCTCGGGAACAACTGCGGACTATGGCTACACCTTC.